This entry lists 16 T cell receptor beta chains sequenced from one sample in a study of tissue T cells after allogeneic stem cell transplantation. The method was immunoSEQ multiplex PCR; TCRdb's version includes in-frame clones alone and lacks a portion of them. The sample includes thousands of clones, around 40% of them seen just once. Time point here: mouse harvest day 14 after allogeneic transplant. Tail vein injection delivered 10^7 T-cell-depleted bone marrow cells and 10^6 splenic CD5+ T cells. The sequencing sample was made of skin. These receptor sequences come from a female BALB/c mouse given C57BL/6 T cells with graft-versus-host disease after an allogeneic hematopoietic cell transplant.

A note on this clone: Here the gene names and germline are mouse. Read coverage stops 1 residue before the CDR3 terminus; the germline J gene supplies the remainder. The chain joins TRBV1 to TRBJ2-4; 7 bases align to TRBD2. Germline-derived CDR1 and CDR2 are NSQYPW and LRSPGD (reference sequence). The CDR3 has 15 amino acids. V trimming: 2 bases; J trimming: 0 bases; junction bases outside the gene matches: 2. CDR3 DNA (partial): TGCACCTGCAGTGCACCGACTGGGAGTCAAAACACCTTGTAC. Amino acid sequence: CTCSAPTGSQNTLY. The full CDR3 protein reads CTCSAPTGSQNTLYF.

To note about this clone: The gene names given are mouse names. The DNA ends 1 residue before the CDR3 does, and the rest of the CDR3 is filled in from the germline J gene. The chain employs TRBV13-1 and TRBJ2-7; D call uncertain. The ends were cut back, 3 bases at V and 3 bases at J, with 4 bases in the middle. Germline V gene lookup returns CDR1 NSHNY and CDR2 SYGAGN. This CDR3 has 11 amino acids. CDR3 DNA, as far as it was read: TGTGCCAGCAGTGCCAGCTATGAACAGTAC. It specifies CASSASYEQY. The full CDR3 sequence reads CASSASYEQYF.

This clone appeared a single time. Genes here carry mouse names. The CDR3 end is not reached by the read, which stops 1 residue before it; the germline J gene fills it in. The V and J genes are TRBV23 and TRBJ1-1; TRBD1, the table's D call, lacks a check against the DNA. Germline-derived CDR1 and CDR2 are KGHTA and FQNQQP. The CDR3 runs 15 residues. The sequenced part of the CDR3 DNA is TGCTCCAGCAGTCATCCCGGGACAGGGGACACAGAAGTCTTC. Its protein is CSSSHPGTGDTEVF. The complete CDR3 protein is CSSSHPGTGDTEVFF.

Concerning this clone itself: Gene labels here are mouse ones. The read ends 1 residue shy of where the CDR3 ends; the end is completed using the germline J gene. The gene calls are TRBV26 and TRBJ1-1; perhaps TRBD1 as D (6 bases). Trimming cost V 4 bases and J 0 bases, with 9 bases left between them. CDR1 and CDR2 from the germline V gene are KGHPV and FQNQEV (reference sequence). CDR3 size: 14 residues. CDR3 in amino acids: CASSHGTTNTEVFF. The sequenced CDR3 bases are TGTGCCAGCAGTCACGGGACAACAAACACAGAAGTCTTC.

About this clone itself: Gene names and germline refer to mouse. With the read ending 1 residue before the CDR3 end, the germline J gene is used to fill in that end. The chain couples TRBV3 to TRBJ1-4; no firm D call. Germline CDR1 is SNHLY and CDR2 is FYNGKV (reference sequence). Trimming took 5 bases from V and 6 from J, leaving 7 bases between them. This CDR3 has 12 amino acids. This CDR3 reads CASSPLDERLFF. CDR3 DNA, as far as it was read: TGTGCCAGCAGCCCATTGGACGAAAGATTATTT.

This clone was seen a few times. Gene names follow the mouse nomenclature. The observed sequence ends 1 residue before the CDR3 terminus, with the missing tail filled in from the germline J gene. V is TRBV19 and J is TRBJ2-3; 8 bases map to TRBD1. The CDR3 runs 16 residues. Trimming took 0 bases from V and 1 from J; bases not matched to a gene: 4. Germline V gives CDR1 FNHDT, CDR2 SITEND (reference sequence). The CDR3 loop reads CASSIVQGAGAETLYF. CDR3 bases read: TGTGCCAGCAGTATAGTTCAGGGGGCGGGTGCAGAAACGCTGTAT.

This clone occurred a few times. Mouse gene names and germline throughout. The read halts 1 residue ahead of the CDR3 end, with the missing end drawn from the germline J gene. This sequence joins TRBV31 and TRBJ1-3; D is perhaps TRBD1 (6 bases). V lost 3 bases to trimming and J lost 2 bases, with 11 bases between them. The CDR3 length is 14 residues. Germline lookup yields CDR1 GKSSPN and CDR2 SITVG. The DNA read from the CDR3 is TGTGCCTGGAGACCCGGGACACCTGGAAATACGCTCTAT. Its protein is CAWRPGTPGNTLY. The full-length CDR3 reads as CAWRPGTPGNTLYF.

On this clone itself: Gene names refer to mouse genes. The observed sequence ends 1 residue before the CDR3 terminus, with the missing tail filled in from the germline J gene. The rearrangement joins TRBV23 to TRBJ2-7; the table's TRBD1 call for D was not verified on the DNA. The CDR3 totals 13 residues. Germline V gene data show CDR1 as KGHTA and CDR2 as FQNQQP. CDR3 protein: CSSSQSTSYEQYF. The CDR3 DNA, read in part, is TGCTCCAGCAGTCAATCCACATCCTATGAACAGTAC.

This clone was seen more than once but under ten times. Gene and germline names: mouse. The sequenced fragment ends 1 residue before the CDR3 boundary, so the rest is inferred from the germline J gene. V gene TRBV26 combines with J gene TRBJ2-1; D perhaps matches TRBD2 (7 bases). From germline, CDR1 is KGHPV and CDR2 FQNQEV (reference sequence). CDR3 length: 15 residues. V lost 0 bases, J lost 3 bases, and 9 bases lay in between. The CDR3 DNA, read in part, is TGTGCCAGCAGTCTGTCCCGGGGGGCCTATGCTGAGCAGTTC. It translates to CASSLSRGAYAEQF. The entire CDR3 sequence reads CASSLSRGAYAEQFF.

To note about this clone: Germline and genes here are mouse. The read is 1 residue too short to cover the CDR3 end, so that end is filled in from the germline J gene. The V gene is TRBV19, the J gene TRBJ1-4; no definite D call. There are 14 residues in the CDR3. V gave up 0 bases and J gave up 0 bases, with 3 bases separating them. The germline V gene encodes CDR1 FNHDT and CDR2 SITEND (reference sequence). CDR3 loop: CASSIGISNERLFF. CDR3 DNA (partial): TGTGCCAGCAGTATAGGTATTTCCAACGAAAGATTATTT.

On this clone itself: Gene names and germline refer to mouse. The CDR3 DNA, read in part, is TGTGCAAGCAGCTCTTTGACAGGGGGCAGGTATGCTGAGCAGTTC. Translation: CASSSLTGGRYAEQF. The whole CDR3 sequence reads CASSSLTGGRYAEQFF. The chain joins TRBV16 to TRBJ2-1, with 10 bases aligning to TRBD1. The missing CDR3 end, 1 residue past where the read stops, is filled in from the germline J gene. The CDR3 runs 16 residues. CDR1 and CDR2 (germline): SGHSA, FRNQAP. V shed 4 bases and J 4 bases; nucleotides not matched to a gene: 7.

As to this clone: The germline and genes are mouse ones. The read ends 1 residue shy of where the CDR3 ends; the end is completed using the germline J gene. This sequence joins TRBV24 and TRBJ2-2; TRBD1 aligns across 8 bases. Germline assignment: CDR1 KGHTA and CDR2 FRNEEI. V was pared by 3 bases and J by 0 bases, with 3 bases of the junction left unmatched. CDR3 length: 16 residues. The CDR3 loop is CASSLGTGANTGQLYF. CDR3 DNA, as far as it was read: TGTGCCAGCAGTCTCGGGACAGGCGCAAACACCGGGCAGCTCTAC.

On this clone itself: The gene names here belong to mouse. The read stops 1 residue short of the end of the CDR3; the missing end is completed from the germline J gene. Within the sample, other DNA sequences also encode this same CDR3. V is TRBV26 and J is TRBJ2-7, with 7 positions matching TRBD1. The V segment lost 4 bases and the J segment 0 bases; nucleotides outside the gene matches: 3. Per the germline V gene, CDR1 is KGHPV and CDR2 is FQNQEV (reference sequence). This CDR3 comprises 14 residues. CDR3 DNA, as far as it was read: TGTGCCAGCAGTCCGGGACAGAGCTCCTATGAACAGTAC. It encodes CASSPGQSSYEQY. The complete CDR3 reads CASSPGQSSYEQYF.

This clone was detected only a few times. The gene symbols are mouse symbols. The CDR3 region is CASSLQYSGNTLYF. The CDR3 DNA, read in part, is TGTGCCAGCAGTCTCCAGTATTCTGGAAATACGCTCTAT. This chain links TRBV26 with TRBJ1-3; no clear D gene. The read terminates 1 residue before the CDR3 end, so the remaining end is supplied by the germline J gene. This CDR3 spans 14 amino acids. Trimming removed 3 bases at V and 0 bases at J, with 6 bases between. Germline V gene sequence: CDR1 KGHPV, CDR2 FQNQEV (reference sequence).

A remark on this clone: The genes are named according to mouse. Coverage ceases 1 residue before the CDR3 finishes, and the germline J gene fills in the end. V and J are TRBV4 and TRBJ2-7; TRBD2 agrees at 13 bases. After removal of 4 bases from V and 5 bases from J, the junction contained 2 bases not matched to a gene. CDR3 length: 14 residues. Germline V gene sequence: CDR1 LGHDT, CDR2 YNNKQL (reference sequence). CDR3 amino acids: CASSSGTGGDEQYF. The CDR3 bases that were read are TGTGCCAGCAGCTCCGGGACTGGGGGGGATGAACAGTAC.

Remarks on this clone: These gene names are mouse names. The read halts 1 residue ahead of the CDR3 end, with the missing end drawn from the germline J gene. V and J are TRBV13-2 and TRBJ2-7, with TRBD2 matching 12 bases. Looked up from germline, CDR1 is NNHNN and CDR2 is SYGAGS (reference sequence). The ends lost 2 bases at V and 3 bases at J; junction bases unmatched: 6. The CDR3 has 16 residues. CDR3: CASGDPGLGGNYEQYF. Partial CDR3 DNA: TGTGCCAGCGGTGACCCCGGACTGGGGGGGAACTATGAACAGTAC.